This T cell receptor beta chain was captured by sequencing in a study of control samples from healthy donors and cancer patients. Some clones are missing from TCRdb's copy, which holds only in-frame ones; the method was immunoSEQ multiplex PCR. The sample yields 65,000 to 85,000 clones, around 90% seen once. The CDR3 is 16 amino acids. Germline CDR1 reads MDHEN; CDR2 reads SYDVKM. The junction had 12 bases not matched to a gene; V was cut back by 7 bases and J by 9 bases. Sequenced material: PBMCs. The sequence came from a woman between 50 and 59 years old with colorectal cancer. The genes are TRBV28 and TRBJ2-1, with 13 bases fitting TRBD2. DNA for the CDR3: TGTGCCAGCACACAACTAGGACTAGCGGGGGAGGGTGAGCAGTTCTTC. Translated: CASTQLGLAGEGEQFF.